This T cell receptor (beta chain) appears in the sequencing data of a study of blood T cell repertoires in COVID-19 (TCRdb year 2020). Regarding the complete study: Collaborator samples came from the United States, Italy and Spain and covered acute and convalescent phases of COVID-19. The prospective study material was composed of cDNA or gDNA derived from T cells, B-cell-depleted T cells, or PBMCs. Deeply sampled blood TCRbeta repertoires from subjects exposed to, actively infected with, or recovered from COVID-19 were included in the dataset. A freely available public database, intended as a resource for researchers studying the immune response to SARS-CoV-2, is where the repertoires were released. The samples were drawn from two sources: the first 160 participants of the ongoing ImmuneRACE study, and approximately 1,300 subjects contributed by 6 global collaborators. The sample metadata nearly always contained a de-identified subject ID, COVID-19 status, age in years and sex. Where HLA class I and class II types were available, the types were taken from metadata supplied by the sample provider, not from assay-based typing.

The collaborating institutions used their own protocols to collect whole blood in K2EDTA tubes. For TCRbeta analysis, collaborators shipped samples in one of three forms: frozen whole blood, isolated PBMCs, or DNA extracted from either of those sample types. The paper's findings and limits, for the study overall: The amount of clinical and demographic metadata varied by source and participant and was provided uncurated.

The immunoSEQ Assay, a bias-controlled multiplex PCR, was used to amplify TCRbeta CDR3 regions from genomic DNA. Concerning the study's data processing: The number of nucleated cells in each sample was estimated by amplification of reference gene primers within the assay. To quantify the absolute abundance of each unique TCRbeta CDR3 rearrangement, sequence reads were collapsed and filtered. For each sample, productive Simpson clonality was calculated as the square root of Simpson's diversity index across productive rearrangements. Held by TCRdb, this immuneACCESS table contains in-frame sequences only and omits some clones. Under half of the omission traces to an unresolved V gene where checked; the cause of the rest is unknown. V, J and clone size are those of that table, while D and trimming were read from the DNA. The sample table holds roughly 93,000 clones, of which roughly 80% were seen once. Around 10% of the sample comes from the top ten.

The trim is 1 base for V and 5 bases for J, with a gap of 5 bases between the germline ends. There are 11 amino acids in the CDR3, from cysteine to phenylalanine inclusive. This entry keeps only the CDR3 DNA: 33 bases, framed from base 1. Per the germline V gene (reference sequence), GTSNPN is the CDR1 and SVGIG is the CDR2. As to this clone: Its antigen remains unidentified. Base qualities are not at hand, and no much larger clone is one base apart.

The rearrangement joined TRBV30 to TRBJ1-2; no confident D gene assignment can be made. The source is a woman of 80 years or more with acute or convalescent COVID-19. The sequenced sample consisted of peripheral blood. DNA sequence: TGTGCCTGGAGTGAAGCTTATGGCTACACCTTC. Its amino acids are CAWSEAYGYTF.